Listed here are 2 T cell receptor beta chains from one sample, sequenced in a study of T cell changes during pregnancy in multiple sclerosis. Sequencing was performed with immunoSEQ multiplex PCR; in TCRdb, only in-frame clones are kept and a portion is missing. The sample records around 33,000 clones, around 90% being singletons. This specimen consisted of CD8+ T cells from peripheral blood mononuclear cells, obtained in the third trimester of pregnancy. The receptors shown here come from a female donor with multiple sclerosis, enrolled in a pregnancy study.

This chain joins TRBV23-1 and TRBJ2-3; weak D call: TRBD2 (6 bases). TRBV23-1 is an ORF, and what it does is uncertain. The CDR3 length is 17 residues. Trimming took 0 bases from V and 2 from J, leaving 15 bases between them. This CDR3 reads CASSQSGQTSHTDTQYF. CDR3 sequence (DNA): TGCGCCAGCAGTCAATCAGGGCAGACTAGTCACACAGATACGCAGTATTTT.

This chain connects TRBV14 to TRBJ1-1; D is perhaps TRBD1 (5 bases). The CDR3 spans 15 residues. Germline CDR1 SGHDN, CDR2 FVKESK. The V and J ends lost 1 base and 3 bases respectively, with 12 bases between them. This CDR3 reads CASSQGPRADTEAFF. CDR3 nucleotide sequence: TGTGCCAGCAGCCAAGGGCCCAGGGCGGACACTGAAGCTTTCTTT. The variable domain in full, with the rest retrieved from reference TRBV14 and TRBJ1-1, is EAGVTQFPSHSVIEKGQTVTLRCDPISGHDNLYWYRRVMGKEIKFLLHFVKESKQDESGMPNNRFLAERTGGTYSTLKVQPAELEDSGVYFCASSQGPRADTEAFFGQGTRLTVV.